Below are 13 T cell receptor beta chains sequenced from a single sample in a study of blood T cell repertoires in COVID-19. TCRdb's table, derived via immunoSEQ multiplex PCR, lists solely in-frame clones and lacks some. This table has 150,000 to 200,000 clones, roughly 78% appearing once. Sequenced sample: peripheral blood. The source is a woman over 75 with active or convalescent COVID-19.

The gene calls are TRBV7-2 and TRBJ2-5; D remains unclear. The CDR3 spans 18 residues. V was shortened by 2 bases and J by 0 bases, with 19 bases between the two germline ends. Germline assignment: CDR1 SGHTA and CDR2 FQGNSA. This CDR3 is CASSLPIYFGRDQETQYF. The CDR3 nucleotides read TGTGCCAGCAGCTTACCTATCTATTTCGGCCGGGACCAAGAGACCCAGTACTTC.

This chain uses TRBV29-1 with TRBJ2-1; 9 bases fit TRBD1. The trim removed 7 bases at V and 2 bases at J, leaving 9 bases unmatched. Germline CDR1 reads SQVTM; CDR2 reads ANQGSEA. The CDR3 loop spans 15 amino acids. The CDR3 here is CSGETGTGTYNEQFF. CDR3 bases: TGCAGCGGCGAAACCGGGACAGGGACCTACAATGAGCAGTTCTTC.

The chain has TRBV29-1 and TRBJ1-1; 7 positions agree with TRBD1. V lost 6 bases to trimming and J lost 5 bases; unmatched junction nucleotides: 6. The CDR3 has 12 residues. Germline CDR1 SQVTM, CDR2 ANQGSEA. The DNA of the CDR3 is TGCAGCGTAGACAGGGCGGCGACTGAAGCTTTCTTT. Translated, it gives CSVDRAATEAFF.

The chain carries TRBV5-1 and TRBJ1-2; D not certain. V lost 0 bases and J 3 bases, leaving 12 bases between the germline ends. CDR1 and CDR2 (germline): SGHRS, YFSETQ. CDR3 length equals 15 residues. CDR3 in DNA: TGCGCCAGCAGCTTGGATGGGGAGGCGGACTATGGCTACACCTTC. Translation: CASSLDGEADYGYTF.

The rearrangement uses TRBV6-5 and TRBJ1-4; D is ambiguous. Germline V gives CDR1 MNHEY, CDR2 SVGAGI. CDR3 length: 15 residues. V was clipped by 6 bases and J by 7 bases, with 18 bases between them. CDR3 in amino acids: CASSSSGRRSEKLFF. As DNA, the CDR3 is TGTGCCAGCAGCTCCTCTGGAAGGAGGAGTGAAAAACTGTTTTTT.

The chain has TRBV11-2 and TRBJ2-1; TRBD2 matches at 10 bases. The CDR3 contains 14 residues. Germline V lookup: CDR1 SGHAT, CDR2 FQNNGV. Germline trimming cut 3 bases from V and 9 bases from J; bases unmatched to any gene: 5. The DNA for the CDR3 is TGTGCCAGCAGCTTGAGCGGGGGGGTAGGTGAGCAGTTCTTC. Translation gives CASSLSGGVGEQFF.

J is TRBJ1-1 and V is TRBV5-1; a weak D match, TRBD1 (5 bases). Per the germline V gene, CDR1 is SGHRS and CDR2 is YFSETQ. The CDR3 covers 12 residues. V was pared by 7 bases and J by 0 bases, with 7 bases between. The CDR3 sequence is CASRRVNTEAFF. DNA of the CDR3: TGCGCCAGCCGCAGGGTGAACACTGAAGCTTTCTTT.

This clone was observed a few times. V usage is TRBV19 and J usage is TRBJ2-7; no clear D gene. Trimming shortened V by 7 bases and J by 1 base, and 11 bases separated the two germline ends. Germline loops: CDR1 LNHDA, CDR2 SQIVND (reference sequence). CDR3 length: 13 residues. The DNA for the CDR3 is TGTGCCAGTACTGCCAGTTCTTCCTACGAGCAGTACTTC. It encodes CASTASSSYEQYF.

CDR3 sequence (DNA): TGTGCCAGCAGCGAGGCGAGGGGGTTCAACTATGGCTACACCTTC. Translation gives CASSEARGFNYGYTF. The chain combines TRBV6-4 with TRBJ1-2; a possible D gene is TRBD1 (6 bases). V lost 6 bases and J 2 bases, leaving 16 bases between the germline ends. Germline-derived CDR1 and CDR2 are MRHNA and SNTAGT. There are 15 residues in the CDR3.

As regards this clone: Distinct nucleotide sequences in the sample also encode this CDR3. The chain joins TRBV9 to TRBJ2-3; maybe TRBD1 (5 bases). V lost 1 base and J 2 bases, leaving 8 bases between the germline ends. The germline V gene has CDR1 SGDLS and CDR2 YYNGEE. The CDR3 has 14 residues. The CDR3 coding sequence is TGTGCCAGCAGCGTATCAGGGCCCACAGATACGCAGTATTTT. It yields the protein CASSVSGPTDTQYF.

The chain joins TRBV5-1 to TRBJ1-1; D is uncertain. Trimming cost V 5 bases and J 3 bases, with 14 bases left between them. This CDR3 contains 14 residues. Germline V CDR1 and CDR2: SGHRS, YFSETQ. The CDR3 DNA reads TGCGCCAGCAGGGGTACCTGGGGAGACACTGAAGCTTTCTTT. It is translated as CASRGTWGDTEAFF.

This clone has more than one count but fewer than ten. This CDR3 is also generated by other DNA sequences in the sample. The chain recombines TRBV4-3 with TRBJ1-1; 7 bases map to TRBD1. The CDR3 length is 16 residues. Unmatched junction bases numbered 6, after V lost 0 bases and J lost 2 bases. Per the germline V gene, CDR1 is LGHNA and CDR2 is YSLEER. CDR3 nucleotides: TGCGCCAGCAGCCAAGATCCAGGGGGTCTTAACACTGAAGCTTTCTTT. As protein: CASSQDPGGLNTEAFF.

The sample holds a few counts of this clone. The gene calls are TRBV6-6 and TRBJ1-6, with TRBD1 as a possible D gene (6 bases). This CDR3 is 13 amino acids long. Looked up from germline, CDR1 is MNHNY and CDR2 is SVGAGI (reference sequence). V was pared by 7 bases and J by 7 bases, with 11 bases between. CDR3 sequence reads: CASIRGSNSPLHF. The CDR3 coding sequence is TGTGCCAGCATCAGGGGCTCGAATTCACCCCTCCACTTT.